This T cell receptor beta chain was captured by sequencing in a study of cytomegalovirus exposure and HLA in healthy donors. Study-level information: Of several hundred genotyped donors, 81% grouped in the Caucasian-associated ancestry cluster. Broader study findings: A later analysis appeared to link common viral pathogens to several of the most significant clusters. Per a prior analysis, the majority of TCR beta V segments were productive roughly 87% or roughly 30% of the time.

In its sample, this clone was seen a few times. Its antigen remains unknown. Researchers ran the PCR with 60 Vbeta and 13 Jbeta primers. Here immunoSEQ multiplex PCR was the method, and the copy in TCRdb shows in-frame clones only, minus some. The data show 90,000 to 150,000 clones, approximately 69% seen once. When sampled, the donors appeared nominally healthy, though they likely had unrecorded immune exposures. The CDR3 is 14 residues long. The V end was cut by 1 base, the J end by 4 bases, with 9 bases between. Germline CDR1 is SGHTA and CDR2 is FQGTGA. The chain recombines TRBV7-3 with TRBJ2-3, with D maybe TRBD2 (6 bases). The origin of this receptor is a woman aged 45-65 years in good health and CMV-seropositive. The sample consisted of PBMCs. The DNA of the CDR3 is TGTGCCAGCAGCTTAATAGCTAGCGCAGATACGCAGTATTTT. It encodes CASSLIASADTQYF.